This TCR beta chain was obtained from a study of cytomegalovirus exposure and HLA in healthy donors. The assay was immunoSEQ multiplex PCR, and TCRdb's table has in-frame clones only and misses some. The table lists 230,000 or so clones, around 88% of them singletons, with roughly 3% in the top ten. There are 15 residues in the CDR3. CDR1 and CDR2 from the germline V gene are SGHNT and YYREEE (reference sequence). The V and J ends lost 0 bases and 6 bases, in that order; junction bases with no gene match: 5. This receptor was obtained from a young woman in good health and CMV-seronegative. The rearrangement joins TRBV5-4 to TRBJ2-2, with 7 bases that match TRBD2. Sequenced material: PBMCs. The DNA for the CDR3 is TGTGCCAGCAGCTTGGGGGGGAGGGCGGCCGGGGAGCTGTTTTTT. This encodes CASSLGGRAAGELFF. The entire variable domain, with the rest obtained from reference TRBV5-4 and TRBJ2-2, is as follows: ETGVTQSPTHLIKTRGQQVTLRCSSQSGHNTVSWYQQALGQGPQFIFQYYREEENGRGNFPPRFSGLQFPNYSSELNVNALELDDSALYLCASSLGGRAAGELFFGEGSRLTVL.